This T cell receptor beta chain came from a study of blood T cells in healthy people across ages. This clonotype was picked up many times. Its antigen is undetermined. A much larger clone is a single base away; this may be a read error. The CDR3 runs 14 residues. Germline V gives CDR1 SEHNR, CDR2 FQNEAQ (reference sequence). V was clipped by 6 bases and J by 11 bases; unmatched bases: 15. The use of a sample-barcoded 5' primer and a J-beta primer mix characterized a second PCR of roughly 7 to 11 cycles. TCRdb fed the 5' RACE reads into MiXCR, producing one record per CDR3 protein. The sample holds some 930,000 distinct CDR3 sequences; 25% to 30% are singletons and the top ten take roughly 10%. General observations from the study: Among long-lived donors, naive CD4+ cells were more numerous and diversity higher than in aged donors.

In addition, the sample was reused for a study of T cells of mothers and their children. From that report: The yield was over 9 million TCR beta CDR3 reads from each mother and roughly 3 million from each child.

Sequencing was done on a sample of blood. The V call is TRBV7-9, the J call TRBJ2-5; TRBD1 matches at 7 bases. This sequence originates from a woman aged 40-49 years in good health. Written as DNA, the CDR3 is TGTGCCAGCAGTCGGTTCGGGACAGACAATGAGCAGTACTTC. Protein sequence: CASSRFGTDNEQYF.